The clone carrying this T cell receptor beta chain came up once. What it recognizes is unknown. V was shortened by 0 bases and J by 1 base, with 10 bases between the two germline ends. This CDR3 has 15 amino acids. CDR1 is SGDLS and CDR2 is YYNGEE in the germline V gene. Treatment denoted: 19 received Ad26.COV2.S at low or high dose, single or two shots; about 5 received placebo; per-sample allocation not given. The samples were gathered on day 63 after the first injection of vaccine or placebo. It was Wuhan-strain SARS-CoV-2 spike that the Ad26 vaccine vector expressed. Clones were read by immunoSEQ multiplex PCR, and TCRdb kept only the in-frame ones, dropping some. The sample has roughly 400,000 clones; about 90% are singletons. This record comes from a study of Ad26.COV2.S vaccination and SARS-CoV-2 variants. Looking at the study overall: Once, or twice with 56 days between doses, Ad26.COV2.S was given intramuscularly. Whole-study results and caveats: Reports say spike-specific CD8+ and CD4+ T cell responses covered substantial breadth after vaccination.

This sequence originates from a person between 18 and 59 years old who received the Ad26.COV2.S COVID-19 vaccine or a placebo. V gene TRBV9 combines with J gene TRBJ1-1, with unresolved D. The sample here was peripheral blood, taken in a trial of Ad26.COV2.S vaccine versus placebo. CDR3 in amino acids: CASSVGKLGNTEAFF. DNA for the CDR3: TGTGCCAGCAGCGTAGGGAAACTGGGGAACACTGAAGCTTTCTTT.